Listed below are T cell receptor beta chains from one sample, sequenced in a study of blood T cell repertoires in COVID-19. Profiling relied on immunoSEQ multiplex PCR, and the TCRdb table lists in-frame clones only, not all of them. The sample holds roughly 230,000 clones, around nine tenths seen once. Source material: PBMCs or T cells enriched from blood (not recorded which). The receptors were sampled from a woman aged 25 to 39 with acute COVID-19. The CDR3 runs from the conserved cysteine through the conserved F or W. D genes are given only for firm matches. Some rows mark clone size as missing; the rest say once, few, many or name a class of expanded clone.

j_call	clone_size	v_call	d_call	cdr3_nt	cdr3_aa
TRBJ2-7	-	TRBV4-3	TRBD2	TGCGCCAGCAGCCAAGCACTAGCGGGGGCCAAGGGGGAGCAGTACTTC	CASSQALAGAKGEQYF
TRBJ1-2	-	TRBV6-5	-	TGTGCCAGCAGTTACACAGGGTCAGGTGGCTACACCTTC	CASSYTGSGGYTF
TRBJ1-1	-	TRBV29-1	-	TGCAGCGTTGAAAATACTCCGGGCACTGAAGCTTTCTTT	CSVENTPGTEAFF
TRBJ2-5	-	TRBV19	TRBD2	TGTGCCAGTAGTTCCCCCAAAGCGGGGGCCGCGCGGGAGACCCAGTACTTC	CASSSPKAGAARETQYF
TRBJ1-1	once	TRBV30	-	TGTGCCTGGAGTGTAGGTGGGCCGAACACTGAAGCTTTCTTT	CAWSVGGPNTEAFF
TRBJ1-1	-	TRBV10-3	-	TGTGCCATCAGTGAGTCAGATGGGGGGAGGGAAACTGAAGCTTTCTTT	CAISESDGGRETEAFF
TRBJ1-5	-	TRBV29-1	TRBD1	TGCAGCGTCGGCCAGGGGGCGGGTCAGCCCCAGCATTTT	CSVGQGAGQPQHF
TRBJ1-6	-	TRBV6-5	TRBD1	TGTGCCAGCAGTCGGGGACAGGTCGTTAATTCACCCCTCCACTTT	CASSRGQVVNSPLHF
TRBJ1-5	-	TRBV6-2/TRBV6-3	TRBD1	TGTGCCAGCAGTTACCGCTCGGACAGGGATACTAATCAGCCCCAGCATTTT	CASSYRSDRDTNQPQHF
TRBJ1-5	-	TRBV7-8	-	TGTGCCAGCAGCCTGGGCCGGGGGGGAAATCAGCCCCAGCATTTT	CASSLGRGGNQPQHF
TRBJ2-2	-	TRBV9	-	TGTGCCAGCAGCGCCGACTCCTCCAGGGGCACCGGGGAGCTGTTTTTT	CASSADSSRGTGELFF
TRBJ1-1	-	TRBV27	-	TGTGCCAGCAGGGACCCCAGGGGCACTGAAGCTTTCTTT	CASRDPRGTEAFF
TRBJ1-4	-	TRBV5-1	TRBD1	TGCGCCAGCAGCCCAACGACCGGGACAGGGTTGGCAACTAATGAAAAACTGTTTTTT	CASSPTTGTGLATNEKLFF
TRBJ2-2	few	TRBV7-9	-	TGTGCCAGCAGGAAAACAGGCAGGGGGGACACCGGGGAGCTGTTTTTT	CASRKTGRGDTGELFF
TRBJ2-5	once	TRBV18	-	TGTGCCAGCTCACCATCCGGGTACCAAGAGACCCAGTACTTC	CASSPSGYQETQYF
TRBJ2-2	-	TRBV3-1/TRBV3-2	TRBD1	TGTGCCAGCACCCCGGGACAGGCGGTGACCGGGGAGCTGTTTTTT	CASTPGQAVTGELFF
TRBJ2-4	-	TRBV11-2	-	TGTGCCAGCAGCCTCAACAGGGACCCGAAAAACATTCAGTACTTC	CASSLNRDPKNIQYF
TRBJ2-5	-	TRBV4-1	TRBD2	TGCGCCAGCAGCCCGCAAACTAGCGGGGGGGCCGGGGAGACCCAGTACTTC	CASSPQTSGGAGETQYF
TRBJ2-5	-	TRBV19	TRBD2	TGTGCCAGTAGTACAGGGACTAGCGGGGGCCCGTACCAAGAGACCCAGTACTTC	CASSTGTSGGPYQETQYF
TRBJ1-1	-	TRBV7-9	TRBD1	TGTGCCAGCAGCTTCCCAGGGACAGGAGGATCTGCTTTCTTT	CASSFPGTGGSAFF
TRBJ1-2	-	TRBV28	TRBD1	TGTGCCAGCAGTTCCCCGACAGGGGTCTATGGCTACACCTTC	CASSSPTGVYGYTF
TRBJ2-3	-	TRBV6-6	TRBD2	TGTGCCAGCACAGGCGGGGGGCTCACAGATACGCAGTATTTT	CASTGGGLTDTQYF
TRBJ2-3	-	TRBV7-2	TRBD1	TGTGCCAGCAGCTCCGGACAGGGGTTGATTATTGATACGCAGTATTTT	CASSSGQGLIIDTQYF
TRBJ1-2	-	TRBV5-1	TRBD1	TGCGCCAGCAGGCAACGACAGGGCGCTGGCTACACCTTC	CASRQRQGAGYTF
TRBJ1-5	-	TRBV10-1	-	TGCGCCAGCAGTGAGCGGACAGCGAATCAGCCCCAGCATTTT	CASSERTANQPQHF
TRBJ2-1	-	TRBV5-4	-	TGTGCCAGCAGCTTGGACCGGGAACTGAATGAGCAGTTCTTC	CASSLDRELNEQFF
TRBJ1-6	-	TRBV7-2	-	TGTGCCAGCAGCTTAATGCGGGGGGATGAATCACCCCTCCACTTT	CASSLMRGDESPLHF
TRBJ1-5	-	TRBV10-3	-	TGTGCCATCAGTGACCAGAATAGCAATCAGCCCCAGCATTTT	CAISDQNSNQPQHF
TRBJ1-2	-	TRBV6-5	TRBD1	TGTGCCAGCAGTCTCCGACAGGGCAATGATGGCTACACCTTC	CASSLRQGNDGYTF
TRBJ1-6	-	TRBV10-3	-	TGTGCCATCAGTGGAGCCCCGGGATCACCCCTCCACTTT	CAISGAPGSPLHF
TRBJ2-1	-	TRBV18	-	TGTGCCAGCTCACCACGCGTAGGGGGGGCCGGGAATGAGCAGTTCTTC	CASSPRVGGAGNEQFF
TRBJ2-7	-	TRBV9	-	TGTGCCAGCAGCGTAGGGGCAGAGGGAGCCTACGAGCAGTACTTC	CASSVGAEGAYEQYF
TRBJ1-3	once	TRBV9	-	TGTGCCAGCAGCGCGACAGGAAACACCATATATTTT	CASSATGNTIYF
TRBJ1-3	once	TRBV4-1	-	TGCGCCAGCAGCCAAACAGAAGCCAGGAGGTGGGGAAACACCATATATTTT	CASSQTEARRWGNTIYF
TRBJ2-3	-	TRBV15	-	TGTGCCACCAGCCCCGTAGGAGACTATTCAGATACGCAGTATTTT	CATSPVGDYSDTQYF
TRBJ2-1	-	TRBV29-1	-	TGCAGCGTCGAAAGGTGGGACACCAACTACAATGAGCAGTTCTTC	CSVERWDTNYNEQFF
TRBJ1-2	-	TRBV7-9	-	TGTGCCAGCAGCGCAACAGGGCCGGATGGCTACACCTTC	CASSATGPDGYTF
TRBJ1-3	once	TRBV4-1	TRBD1	TGCGCCAGCAGCCAAGAAACTACAGGGGGAGGAAACACCATATATTTT	CASSQETTGGGNTIYF
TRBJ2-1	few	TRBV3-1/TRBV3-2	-	TGTGCCAGCAGCCAGGGGCGGGGTGGGGAGCAGTTCTTC	CASSQGRGGEQFF
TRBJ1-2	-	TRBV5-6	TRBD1	TGTGCCAGCAGCCTACGAACCGGGACAGTGATTTCCTATGGCTACACCTTC	CASSLRTGTVISYGYTF
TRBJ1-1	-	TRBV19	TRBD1	TGTGCCAGTACCTTGGGACAGGTAAAAAGGGTGAACACTGAAGCTTTCTTT	CASTLGQVKRVNTEAFF
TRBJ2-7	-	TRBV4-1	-	TGCGCCAGCAGCCAGGGAGTTAACGAGCAGTACTTC	CASSQGVNEQYF
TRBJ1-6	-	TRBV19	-	TGTGCCAGTAGCGAGAGGGTCTATAATTCACCCCTCCACTTT	CASSERVYNSPLHF
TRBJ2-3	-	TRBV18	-	TGTGCCAGCTCCGGCAGGGGCAGGGGTCGGGGCCCTAGCACAGATACGCAGTATTTT	CASSGRGRGRGPSTDTQYF
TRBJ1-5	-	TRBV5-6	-	TGTGCCAGCAGCTTGGGAACGGCGGGAAGCAATCAGCCCCAGCATTTT	CASSLGTAGSNQPQHF
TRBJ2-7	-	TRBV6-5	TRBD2	TGTGCCAGCACCCGAGCCGGGACTAGCGTTTACGAGCAGTACTTC	CASTRAGTSVYEQYF
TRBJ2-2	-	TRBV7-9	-	TGTGCCAGCAGTGGGGACACCAACACCGGGGAGCTGTTTTTT	CASSGDTNTGELFF
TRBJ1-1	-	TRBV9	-	TGTGCCAGCAGCCCCTCTTGGGGGCTCCCTGAAGCTTTCTTT	CASSPSWGLPEAFF
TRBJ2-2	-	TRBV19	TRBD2	TGTGCCAGTAGTTGGGGAGGGGCCGTAGCCGGGGAGCTGTTTTTT	CASSWGGAVAGELFF
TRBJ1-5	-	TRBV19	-	TGTGCCAGTAGTCCGACAGGAAGCAATCAGCCCCAGCATTTT	CASSPTGSNQPQHF
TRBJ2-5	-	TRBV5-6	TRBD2	TGTGCCAGCAGCTTTCCGAGCGGGGGGGAAGAGACCCAGTACTTC	CASSFPSGGEETQYF
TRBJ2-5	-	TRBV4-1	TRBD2	TGCGCCAGCAGCCAAGCGATTCTAGCGGGGGGGGAGACCCAGTACTTC	CASSQAILAGGETQYF
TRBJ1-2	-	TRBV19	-	TGTGCCAGTAGTATCATGGAGACTCTCTATGGCTACACCTTC	CASSIMETLYGYTF
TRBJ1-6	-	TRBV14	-	TGTGCCAGCAGCCAACCTTCGGCAGGGCCGATTGGGGACTATAATTCACCCCTCCACTTT	CASSQPSAGPIGDYNSPLHF
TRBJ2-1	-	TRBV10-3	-	TGTGCCATCAGTGACTCTATTAAGGCGGGGCCACACAATGAGCAGTTCTTC	CAISDSIKAGPHNEQFF